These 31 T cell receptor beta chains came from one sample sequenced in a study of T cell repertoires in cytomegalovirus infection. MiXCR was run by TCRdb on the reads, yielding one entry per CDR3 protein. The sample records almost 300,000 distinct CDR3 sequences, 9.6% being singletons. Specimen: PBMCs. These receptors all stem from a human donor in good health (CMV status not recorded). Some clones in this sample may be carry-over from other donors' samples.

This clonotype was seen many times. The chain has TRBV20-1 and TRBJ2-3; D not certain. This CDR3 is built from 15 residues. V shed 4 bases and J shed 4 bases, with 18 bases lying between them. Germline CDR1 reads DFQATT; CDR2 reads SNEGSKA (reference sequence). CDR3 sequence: CSAIPGSTSPDTQYF. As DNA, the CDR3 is TGCAGTGCTATTCCGGGTTCAACTTCCCCAGATACGCAGTATTTT.

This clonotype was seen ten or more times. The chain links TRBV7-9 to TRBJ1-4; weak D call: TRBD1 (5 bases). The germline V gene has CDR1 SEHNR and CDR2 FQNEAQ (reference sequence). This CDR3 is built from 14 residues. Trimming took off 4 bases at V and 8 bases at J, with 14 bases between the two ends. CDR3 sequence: CASSSDLRQEKLFF. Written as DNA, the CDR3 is TGTGCCAGCAGCTCAGACCTACGACAGGAAAAACTGTTTTTT.

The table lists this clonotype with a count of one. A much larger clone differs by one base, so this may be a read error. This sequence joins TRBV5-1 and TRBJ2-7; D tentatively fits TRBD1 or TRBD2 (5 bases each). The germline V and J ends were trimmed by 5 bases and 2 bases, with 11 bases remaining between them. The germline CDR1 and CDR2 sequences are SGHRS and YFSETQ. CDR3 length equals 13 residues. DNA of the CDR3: TGCGCCAGCAGTCCCGGGGCCACCTACGAGCAGTACTTC. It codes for CASSPGATYEQYF.

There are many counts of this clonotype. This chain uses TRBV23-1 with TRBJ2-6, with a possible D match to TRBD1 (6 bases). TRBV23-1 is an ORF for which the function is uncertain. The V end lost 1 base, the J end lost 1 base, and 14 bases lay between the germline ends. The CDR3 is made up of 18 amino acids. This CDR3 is CASSQYRAGVSGANVLTF. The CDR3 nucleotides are TGCGCCAGCAGTCAATACAGGGCAGGCGTTTCTGGGGCCAACGTCCTGACTTTC.

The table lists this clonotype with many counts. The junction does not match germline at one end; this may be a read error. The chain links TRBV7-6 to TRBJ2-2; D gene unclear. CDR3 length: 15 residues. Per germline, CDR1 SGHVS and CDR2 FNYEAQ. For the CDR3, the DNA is TGTGCCAGCAGCTTACAGGTCTTGAACGCCGGGGAGCTGTTTTTT. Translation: CASSLQVLNAGELFF.

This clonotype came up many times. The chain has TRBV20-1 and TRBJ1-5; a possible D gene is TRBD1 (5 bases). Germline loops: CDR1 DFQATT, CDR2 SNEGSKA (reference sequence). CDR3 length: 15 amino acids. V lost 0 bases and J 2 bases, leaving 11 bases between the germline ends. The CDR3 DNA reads TGCAGTGCTAGAGAATGGGGCGACGGCAATCAGCCCCAGCATTTT. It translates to CSAREWGDGNQPQHF.

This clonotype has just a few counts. CDR3 sequence reads: CAISERGDVHYGYTF. The CDR3 DNA reads TGTGCCATCAGTGAGAGGGGGGATGTGCACTATGGCTACACCTTC. The rearrangement links TRBV10-3 to TRBJ1-2; TRBD1 might be the D (6 bases). V gave up 2 bases and J gave up 3 bases, with 13 bases separating them. Per germline, CDR1 ENHRY and CDR2 SYGVKD. CDR3 length: 15 amino acids.

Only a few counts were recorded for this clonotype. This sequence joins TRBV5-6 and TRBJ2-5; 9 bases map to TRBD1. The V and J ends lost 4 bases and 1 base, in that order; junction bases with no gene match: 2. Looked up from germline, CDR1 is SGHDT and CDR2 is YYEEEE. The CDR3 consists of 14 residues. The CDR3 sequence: CASSRQGGQETQYF. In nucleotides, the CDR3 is TGTGCCAGCAGCAGACAGGGGGGCCAAGAGACCCAGTACTTC.

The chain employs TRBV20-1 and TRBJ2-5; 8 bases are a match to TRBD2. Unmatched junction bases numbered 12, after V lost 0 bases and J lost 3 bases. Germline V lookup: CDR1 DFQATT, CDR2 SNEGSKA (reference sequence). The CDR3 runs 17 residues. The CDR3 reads CSARDVGRLAPKETQYF. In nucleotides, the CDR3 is TGCAGTGCTAGAGATGTAGGACGACTAGCGCCAAAAGAGACCCAGTACTTC.

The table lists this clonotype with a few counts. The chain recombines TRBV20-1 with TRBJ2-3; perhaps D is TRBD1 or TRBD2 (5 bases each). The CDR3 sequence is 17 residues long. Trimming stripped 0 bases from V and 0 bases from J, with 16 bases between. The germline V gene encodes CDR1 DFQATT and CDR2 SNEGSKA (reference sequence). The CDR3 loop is CSARDPGRPESTDTQYF. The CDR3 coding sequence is TGCAGTGCTAGAGACCCGGGACGACCCGAGAGCACAGATACGCAGTATTTT.

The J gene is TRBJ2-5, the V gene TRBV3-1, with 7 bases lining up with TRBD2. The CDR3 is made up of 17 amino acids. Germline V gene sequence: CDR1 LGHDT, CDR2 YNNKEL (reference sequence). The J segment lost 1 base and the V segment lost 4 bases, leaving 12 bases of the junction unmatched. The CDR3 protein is CASSPRRGGGSQETQYF. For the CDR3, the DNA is TGTGCCAGCAGCCCAAGGAGGGGCGGGGGTTCCCAAGAGACCCAGTACTTC.

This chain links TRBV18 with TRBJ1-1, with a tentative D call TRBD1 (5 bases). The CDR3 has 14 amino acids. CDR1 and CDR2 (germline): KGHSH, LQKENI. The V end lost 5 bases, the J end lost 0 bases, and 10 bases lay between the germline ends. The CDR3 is CASSGGFMNTEAFF. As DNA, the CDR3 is TGTGCCAGCTCAGGGGGATTTATGAACACTGAAGCTTTCTTT.

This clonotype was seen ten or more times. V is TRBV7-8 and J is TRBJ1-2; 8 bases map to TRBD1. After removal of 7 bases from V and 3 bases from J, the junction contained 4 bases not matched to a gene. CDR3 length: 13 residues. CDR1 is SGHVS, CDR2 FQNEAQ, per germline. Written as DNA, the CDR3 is TGTGCCAGCACAGGGACAGGAGACTATGGCTACACCTTC. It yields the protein CASTGTGDYGYTF.

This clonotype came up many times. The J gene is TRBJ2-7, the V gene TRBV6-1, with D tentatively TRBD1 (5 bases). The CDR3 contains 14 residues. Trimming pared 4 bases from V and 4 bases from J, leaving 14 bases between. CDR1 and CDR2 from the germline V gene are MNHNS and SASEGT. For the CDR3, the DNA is TGTGCCAGCAGTGTATCCCCGACAGTTTACGAGCAGTACTTC. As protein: CASSVSPTVYEQYF.

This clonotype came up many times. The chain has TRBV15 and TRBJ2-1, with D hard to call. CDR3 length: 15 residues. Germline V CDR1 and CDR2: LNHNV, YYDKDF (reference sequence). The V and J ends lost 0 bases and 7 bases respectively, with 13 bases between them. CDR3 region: CATSRDKARVNEQFF. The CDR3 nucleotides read TGTGCCACCAGCAGAGATAAGGCTAGAGTGAATGAGCAGTTCTTC. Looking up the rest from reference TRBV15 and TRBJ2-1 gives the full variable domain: DAMVIQNPRYQVTQFGKPVTLSCSQTLNHNVMYWYQQKSSQAPKLLFHYYDKDFNNEADTPDNFQSRRPNTSFCFLDIRSPGLGDTAMYLCATSRDKARVNEQFFGPGTRLTVL.

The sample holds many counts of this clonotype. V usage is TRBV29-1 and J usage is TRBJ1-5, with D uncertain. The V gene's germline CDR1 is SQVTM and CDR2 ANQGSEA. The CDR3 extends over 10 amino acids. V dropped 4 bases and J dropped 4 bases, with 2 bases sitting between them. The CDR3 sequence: CSVGNQPQHF. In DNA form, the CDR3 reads TGCAGCGTTGGGAATCAGCCCCAGCATTTT.

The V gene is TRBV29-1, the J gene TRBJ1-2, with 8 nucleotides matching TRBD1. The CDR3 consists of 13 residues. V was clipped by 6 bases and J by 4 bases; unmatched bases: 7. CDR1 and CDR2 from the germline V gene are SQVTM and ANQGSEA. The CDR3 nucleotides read TGCAGCGTCCCGGACAGGGAGAGCTATGGCTACACCTTC. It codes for CSVPDRESYGYTF.

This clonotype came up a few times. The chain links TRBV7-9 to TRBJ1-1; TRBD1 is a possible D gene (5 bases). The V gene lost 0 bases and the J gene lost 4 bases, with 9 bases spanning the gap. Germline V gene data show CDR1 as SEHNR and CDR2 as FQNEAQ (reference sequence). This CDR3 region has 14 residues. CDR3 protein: CASSLAQGGTEAFF. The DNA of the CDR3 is TGTGCCAGCAGCTTAGCTCAGGGTGGCACTGAAGCTTTCTTT. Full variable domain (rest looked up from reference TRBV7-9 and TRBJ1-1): DTGVSQNPRHKITKRGQNVTFRCDPISEHNRLYWYRQTLGQGPEFLTYFQNEAQLEKSRLLSDRFSAERPKGSFSTLEIQRTEQGDSAMYLCASSLAQGGTEAFFGQGTRLTVV.

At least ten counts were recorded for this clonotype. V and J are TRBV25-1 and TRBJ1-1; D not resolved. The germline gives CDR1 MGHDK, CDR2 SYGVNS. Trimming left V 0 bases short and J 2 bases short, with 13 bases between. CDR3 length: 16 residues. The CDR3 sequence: CASSEYSGHGNTEAFF. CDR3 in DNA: TGTGCCAGCAGTGAATATAGCGGCCACGGTAACACTGAAGCTTTCTTT.

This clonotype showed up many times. This CDR3 is CAGGTADQPQHF. The CDR3 DNA sequence: TGTGCCGGAGGGACAGCTGATCAGCCCCAGCATTTT. The rearrangement links TRBV7-2 to TRBJ1-5; the match to TRBD1 covers 7 bases. Germline CDR1 and CDR2: SGHTA and FQGNSA. Trimming at V came to 11 bases and at J to 5 bases, leaving 6 bases not matched to a gene. The CDR3 has 12 residues.

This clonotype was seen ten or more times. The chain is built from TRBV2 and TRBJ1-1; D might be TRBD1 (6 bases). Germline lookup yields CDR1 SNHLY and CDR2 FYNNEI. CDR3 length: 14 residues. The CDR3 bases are TGTGCTACCCAGAGGGGGTTTATGAACACTGAAGCTTTCTTT. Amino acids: CATQRGFMNTEAFF.

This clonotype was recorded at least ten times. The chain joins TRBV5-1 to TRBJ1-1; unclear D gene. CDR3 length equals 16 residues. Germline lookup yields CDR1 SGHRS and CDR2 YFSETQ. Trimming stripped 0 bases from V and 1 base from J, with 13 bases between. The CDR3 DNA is TGCGCCAGCAGCTTGGCGGCCCCAGGAGGGAACACTGAAGCTTTCTTT. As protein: CASSLAAPGGNTEAFF.

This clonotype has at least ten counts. The CDR3 protein is CASSLGGAPSNEQFF. DNA of the CDR3: TGTGCCAGCAGTCTCGGCGGGGCCCCCAGTAATGAGCAGTTCTTC. J is TRBJ2-1 and V is TRBV6-5; a possible D gene is TRBD2 (6 bases). Trimming cost V 5 bases and J 7 bases, with 18 bases left between them. This CDR3 region has 15 residues. CDR1 and CDR2 (germline): MNHEY, SVGAGI.

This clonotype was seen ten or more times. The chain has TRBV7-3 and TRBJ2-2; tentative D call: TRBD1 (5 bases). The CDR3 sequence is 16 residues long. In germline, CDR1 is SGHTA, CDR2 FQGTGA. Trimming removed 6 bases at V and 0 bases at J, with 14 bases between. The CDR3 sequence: CASSSKTATNTGELFF. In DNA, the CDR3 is TGTGCCAGCAGTTCCAAGACAGCGACGAACACCGGGGAGCTGTTTTTT.

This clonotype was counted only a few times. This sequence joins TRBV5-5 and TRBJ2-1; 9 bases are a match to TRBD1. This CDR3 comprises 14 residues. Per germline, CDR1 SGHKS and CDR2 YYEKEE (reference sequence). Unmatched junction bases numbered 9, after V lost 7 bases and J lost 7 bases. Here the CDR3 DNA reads TGTGCCAGCCGTTCCGGACAGGGGTTGAATGAGCAGTTCTTC. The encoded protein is CASRSGQGLNEQFF.

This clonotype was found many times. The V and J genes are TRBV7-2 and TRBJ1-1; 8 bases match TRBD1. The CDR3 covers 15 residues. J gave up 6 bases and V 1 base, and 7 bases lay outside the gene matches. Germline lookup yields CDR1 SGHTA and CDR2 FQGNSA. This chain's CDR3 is CASSLVAQGGSEAFF. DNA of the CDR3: TGTGCCAGCAGCTTAGTGGCACAGGGGGGCTCTGAAGCTTTCTTT.

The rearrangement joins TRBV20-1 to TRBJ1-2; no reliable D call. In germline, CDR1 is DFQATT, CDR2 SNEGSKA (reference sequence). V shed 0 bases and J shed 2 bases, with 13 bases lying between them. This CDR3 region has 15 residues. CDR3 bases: TGCAGTGCTAGAGATCCCCCAGGAGCGAACTATGGCTACACCTTC. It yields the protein CSARDPPGANYGYTF.

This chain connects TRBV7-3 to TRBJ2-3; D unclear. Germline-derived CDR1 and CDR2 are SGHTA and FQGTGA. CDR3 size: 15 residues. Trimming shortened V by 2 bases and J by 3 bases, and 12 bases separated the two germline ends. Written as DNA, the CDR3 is TGTGCCAGCAGCTTATATGGGGTTTTGACAGATACGCAGTATTTT. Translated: CASSLYGVLTDTQYF.

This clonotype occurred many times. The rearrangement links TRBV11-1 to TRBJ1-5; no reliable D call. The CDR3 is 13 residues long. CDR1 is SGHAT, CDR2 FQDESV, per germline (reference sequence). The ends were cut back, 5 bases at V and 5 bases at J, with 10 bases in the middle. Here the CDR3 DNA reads TGTGCCAGCAGCCCCGGGAGGGATCAGCCCCAGCATTTT. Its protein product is CASSPGRDQPQHF.

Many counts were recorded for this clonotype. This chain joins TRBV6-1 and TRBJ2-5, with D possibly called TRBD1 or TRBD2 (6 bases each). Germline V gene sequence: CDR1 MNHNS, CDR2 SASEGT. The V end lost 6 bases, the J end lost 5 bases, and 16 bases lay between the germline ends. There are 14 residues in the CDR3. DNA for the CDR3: TGTGCCAGCAGGTCCCTGGGGGGCGGTGAGACCCAGTACTTC. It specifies CASRSLGGGETQYF.

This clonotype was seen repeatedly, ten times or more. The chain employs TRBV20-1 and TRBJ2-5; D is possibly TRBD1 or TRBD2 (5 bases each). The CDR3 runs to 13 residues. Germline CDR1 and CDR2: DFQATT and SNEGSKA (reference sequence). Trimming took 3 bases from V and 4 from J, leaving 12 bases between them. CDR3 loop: CSASLGLAETQYF. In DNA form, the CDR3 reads TGCAGTGCTAGTTTGGGGCTAGCAGAGACCCAGTACTTC.